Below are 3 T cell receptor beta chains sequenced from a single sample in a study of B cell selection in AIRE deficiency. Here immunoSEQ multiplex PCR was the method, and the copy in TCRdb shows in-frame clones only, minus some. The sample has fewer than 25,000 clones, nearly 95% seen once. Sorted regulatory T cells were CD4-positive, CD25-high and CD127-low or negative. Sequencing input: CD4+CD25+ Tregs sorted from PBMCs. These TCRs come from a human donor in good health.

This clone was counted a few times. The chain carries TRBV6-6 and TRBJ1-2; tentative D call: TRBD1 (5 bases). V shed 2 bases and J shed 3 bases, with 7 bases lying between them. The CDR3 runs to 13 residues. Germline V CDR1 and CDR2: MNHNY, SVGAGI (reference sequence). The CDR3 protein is CASSYGRDYGYTF. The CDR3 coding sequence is TGTGCCAGCAGTTACGGCAGGGACTATGGCTACACCTTC.

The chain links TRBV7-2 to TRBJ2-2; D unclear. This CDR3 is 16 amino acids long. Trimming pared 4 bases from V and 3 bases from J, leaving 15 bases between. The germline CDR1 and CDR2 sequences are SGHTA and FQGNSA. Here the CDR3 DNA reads TGTGCCAGCAGCTCATTGGGTCTGGCGGACACCGGGGAGCTGTTTTTT. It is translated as CASSSLGLADTGELFF.

CDR3 protein: CASTDGGYYGYTF. For the CDR3, the DNA is TGTGCCAGCACCGACGGGGGATACTATGGCTACACCTTC. The V and J genes are TRBV6-1 and TRBJ1-2; D might be TRBD1 (5 bases). This CDR3 has 13 residues. V dropped 7 bases and J dropped 3 bases, with 12 bases sitting between them. The germline gives CDR1 MNHNS, CDR2 SASEGT.